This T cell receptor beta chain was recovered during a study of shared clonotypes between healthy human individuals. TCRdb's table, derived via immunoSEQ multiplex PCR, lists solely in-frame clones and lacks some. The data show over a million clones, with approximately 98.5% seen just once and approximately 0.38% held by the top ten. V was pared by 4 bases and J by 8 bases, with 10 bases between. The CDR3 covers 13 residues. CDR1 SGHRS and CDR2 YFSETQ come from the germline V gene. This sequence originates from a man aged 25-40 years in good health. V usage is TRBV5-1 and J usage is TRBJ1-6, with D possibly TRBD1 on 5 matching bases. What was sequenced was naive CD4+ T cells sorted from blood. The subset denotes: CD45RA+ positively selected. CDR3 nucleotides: TGCGCCAGCAGCCTAGGCAGGGATTCACCCCTCCACTTT. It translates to CASSLGRDSPLHF.